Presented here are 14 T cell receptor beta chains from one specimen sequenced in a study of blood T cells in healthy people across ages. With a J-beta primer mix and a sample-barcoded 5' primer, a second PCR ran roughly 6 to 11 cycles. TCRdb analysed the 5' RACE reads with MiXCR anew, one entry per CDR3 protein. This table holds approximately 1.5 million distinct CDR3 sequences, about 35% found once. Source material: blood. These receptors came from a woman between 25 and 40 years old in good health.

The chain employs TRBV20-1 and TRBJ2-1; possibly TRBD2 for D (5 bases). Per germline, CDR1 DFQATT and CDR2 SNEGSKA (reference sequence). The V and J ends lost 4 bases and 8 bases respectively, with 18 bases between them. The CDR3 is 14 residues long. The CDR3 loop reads CSATRSGRTDEQFF. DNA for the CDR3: TGCAGTGCTACGAGGAGCGGACGAACCGATGAGCAGTTCTTC.

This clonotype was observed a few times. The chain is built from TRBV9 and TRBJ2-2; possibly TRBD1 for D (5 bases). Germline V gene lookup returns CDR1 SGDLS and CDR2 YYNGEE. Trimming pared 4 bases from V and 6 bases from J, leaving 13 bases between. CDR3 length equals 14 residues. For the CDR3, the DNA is TGTGCCAGCAGCACCCTGCAAGGGGCCGGGGAGCTGTTTTTT. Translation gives CASSTLQGAGELFF.

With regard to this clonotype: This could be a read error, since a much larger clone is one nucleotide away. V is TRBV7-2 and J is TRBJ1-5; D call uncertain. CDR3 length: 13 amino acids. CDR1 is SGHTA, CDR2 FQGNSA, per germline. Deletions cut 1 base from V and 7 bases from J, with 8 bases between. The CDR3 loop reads CASSLVVWQPQHF. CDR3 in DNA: TGTGCCAGCAGCTTAGTGGTGTGGCAGCCCCAGCATTTT.

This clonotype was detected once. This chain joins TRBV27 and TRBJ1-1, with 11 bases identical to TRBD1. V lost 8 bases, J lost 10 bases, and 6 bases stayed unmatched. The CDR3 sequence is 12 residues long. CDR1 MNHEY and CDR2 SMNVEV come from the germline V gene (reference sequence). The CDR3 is CASAPGTGGAFF. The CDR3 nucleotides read TGTGCCAGCGCGCCCGGGACAGGGGGAGCTTTCTTT.

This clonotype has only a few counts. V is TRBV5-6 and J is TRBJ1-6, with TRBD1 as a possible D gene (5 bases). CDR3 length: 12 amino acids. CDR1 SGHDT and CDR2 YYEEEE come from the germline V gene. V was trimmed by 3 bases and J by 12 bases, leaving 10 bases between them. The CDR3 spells CASSSRGRPLHF. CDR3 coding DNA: TGTGCCAGCAGCTCGCGGGGACGACCCCTCCACTTT.

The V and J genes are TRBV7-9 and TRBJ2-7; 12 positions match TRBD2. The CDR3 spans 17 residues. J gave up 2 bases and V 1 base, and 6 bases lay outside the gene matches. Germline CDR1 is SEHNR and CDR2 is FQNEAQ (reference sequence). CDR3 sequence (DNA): TGTGCCAGCAGCTTAGGGCTAGCGGGAGGGCCTGCCTACGAGCAGTACTTC. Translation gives CASSLGLAGGPAYEQYF.

CDR3 sequence reads: CASSLYATGAKGYTF. The CDR3 DNA reads as TGTGCCAGCAGTTTATACGCGACAGGAGCTAAGGGCTACACCTTC. The V and J genes are TRBV27 and TRBJ1-2; a possible D gene is TRBD1 (6 bases). CDR1 and CDR2 (germline): MNHEY, SMNVEV (reference sequence). Trimming left V 1 base short and J 8 bases short, with 17 bases between. This CDR3 spans 15 amino acids.

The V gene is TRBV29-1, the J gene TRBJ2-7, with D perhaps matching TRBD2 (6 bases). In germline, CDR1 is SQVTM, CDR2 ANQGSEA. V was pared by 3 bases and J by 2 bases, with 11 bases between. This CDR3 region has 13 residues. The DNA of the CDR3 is TGCAGCGTTGAGGACGGGAGCCCCTACGAGCAGTACTTC. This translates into CSVEDGSPYEQYF.

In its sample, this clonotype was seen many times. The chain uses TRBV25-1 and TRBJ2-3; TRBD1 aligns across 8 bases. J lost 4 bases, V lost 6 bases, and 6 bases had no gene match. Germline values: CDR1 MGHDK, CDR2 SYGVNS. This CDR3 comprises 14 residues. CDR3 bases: TGTGCCAGCAGGAAAGGACAGGGATCAGATACGCAGTATTTT. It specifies CASRKGQGSDTQYF.

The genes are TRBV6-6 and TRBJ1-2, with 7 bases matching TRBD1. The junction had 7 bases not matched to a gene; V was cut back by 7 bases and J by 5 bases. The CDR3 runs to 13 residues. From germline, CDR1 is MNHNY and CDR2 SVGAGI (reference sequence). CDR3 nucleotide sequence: TGTGCCAGCATGCGACAGGGCATATATGGCTACACCTTC. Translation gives CASMRQGIYGYTF.

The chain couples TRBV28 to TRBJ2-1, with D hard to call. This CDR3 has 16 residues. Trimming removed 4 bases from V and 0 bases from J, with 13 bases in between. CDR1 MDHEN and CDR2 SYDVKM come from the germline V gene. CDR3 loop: CASSSSAVSSYNEQFF. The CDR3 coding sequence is TGTGCCAGCAGTTCATCCGCGGTGAGCTCCTACAATGAGCAGTTCTTC. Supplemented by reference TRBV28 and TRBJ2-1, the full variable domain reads DVKVTQSSRYLVKRTGEKVFLECVQDMDHENMFWYRQDPGLGLRLIYFSYDVKMKEKGDIPEGYSVSREKKERFSLILESASTNQTSMYLCASSSSAVSSYNEQFFGPGTRLTVL.

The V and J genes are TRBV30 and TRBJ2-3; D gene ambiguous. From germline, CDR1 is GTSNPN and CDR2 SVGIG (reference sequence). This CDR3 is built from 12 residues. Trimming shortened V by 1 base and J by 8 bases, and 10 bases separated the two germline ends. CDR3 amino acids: CAWSDSPRTQYF. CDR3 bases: TGTGCCTGGAGTGACAGCCCCCGTACGCAGTATTTT.

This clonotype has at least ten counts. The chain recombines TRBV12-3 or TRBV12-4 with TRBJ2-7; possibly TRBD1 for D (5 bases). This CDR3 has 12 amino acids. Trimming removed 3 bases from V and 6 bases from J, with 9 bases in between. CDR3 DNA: TGTGCCAGCAGTTTGACAGTGGGCGAGCAGTACTTC. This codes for CASSLTVGEQYF.

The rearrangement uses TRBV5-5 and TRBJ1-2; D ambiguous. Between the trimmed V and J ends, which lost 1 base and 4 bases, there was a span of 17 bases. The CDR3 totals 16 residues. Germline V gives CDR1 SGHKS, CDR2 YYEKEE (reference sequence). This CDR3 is CASSLRQPDHLYGYTF. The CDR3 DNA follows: TGTGCCAGCAGCTTGCGGCAGCCCGACCATCTCTATGGCTACACCTTC. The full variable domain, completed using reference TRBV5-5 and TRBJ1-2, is DAGVTQSPTHLIKTRGQQVTLRCSPISGHKSVSWYQQVLGQGPQFIFQYYEKEERGRGNFPDRFSARQFPNYSSELNVNALLLGDSALYLCASSLRQPDHLYGYTFGSGTRLTVV.